This paragraph reports one T cell receptor (beta chain). These data come from a study of blood T cell repertoires in COVID-19. TCRdb keeps only in-frame clones here, not all; method: immunoSEQ multiplex PCR. The data hold about 170,000 clones, with more than 85% observed a single time. V shed 4 bases, J shed 1 base, and the junction held 3 bases outside the gene matches. The CDR3 runs to 14 residues. CDR1 is LGHDT, CDR2 YNNKEL, per germline (reference sequence). Seattle patients were enrolled while actively infected and followed longitudinally. The chain uses TRBV3-1 (or the pseudogene TRBV3-2) and TRBJ1-1; 7 bases agree with TRBD1. This clonotype was obtained from a man in his sixties with COVID-19, enrolled during active disease. Sequencing was done on a sample of peripheral blood. Here the CDR3 reads CASSPGQTNTEAFF. Written as DNA, the CDR3 is TGTGCCAGCAGCCCGGGACAGACGAACACTGAAGCTTTCTTT.